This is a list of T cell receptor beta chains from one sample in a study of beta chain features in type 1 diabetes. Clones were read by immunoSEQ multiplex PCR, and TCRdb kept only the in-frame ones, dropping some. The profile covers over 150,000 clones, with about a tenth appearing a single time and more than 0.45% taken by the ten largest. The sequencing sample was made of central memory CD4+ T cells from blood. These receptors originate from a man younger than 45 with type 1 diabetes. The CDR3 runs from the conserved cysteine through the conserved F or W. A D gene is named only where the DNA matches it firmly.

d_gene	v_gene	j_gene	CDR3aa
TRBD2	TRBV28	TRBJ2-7	CASRPSAGGPGEQYF
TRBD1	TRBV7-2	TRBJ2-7	CASSLTGQEQYF
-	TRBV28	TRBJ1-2	CAGGGLNYGYTF
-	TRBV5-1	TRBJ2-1	CASSLAPTYNEQFF
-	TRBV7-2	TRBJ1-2	CASSQRNYGYTF
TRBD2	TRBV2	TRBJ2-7	CASTGRILRTTSGQYF
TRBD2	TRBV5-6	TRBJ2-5	CASSKRESETQYF
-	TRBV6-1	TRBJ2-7	CASTTFAYEQYF
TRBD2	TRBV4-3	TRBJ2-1	CASSQDYGSGRVYNEQFF
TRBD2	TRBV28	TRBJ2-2	CASCLLATGELFF